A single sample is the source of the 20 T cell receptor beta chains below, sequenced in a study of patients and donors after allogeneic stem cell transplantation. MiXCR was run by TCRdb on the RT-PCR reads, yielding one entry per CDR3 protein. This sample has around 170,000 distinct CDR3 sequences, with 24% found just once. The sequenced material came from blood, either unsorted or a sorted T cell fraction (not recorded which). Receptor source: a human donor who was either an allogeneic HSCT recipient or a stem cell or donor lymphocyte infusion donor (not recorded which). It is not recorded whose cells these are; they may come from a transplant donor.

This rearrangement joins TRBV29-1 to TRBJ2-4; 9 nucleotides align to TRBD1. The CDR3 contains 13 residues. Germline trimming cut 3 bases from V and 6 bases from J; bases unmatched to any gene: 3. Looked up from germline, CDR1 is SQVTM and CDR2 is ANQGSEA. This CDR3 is CSVDPDRGNIQYF. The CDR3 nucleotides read TGCAGCGTTGACCCGGACAGGGGAAACATTCAGTACTTC.

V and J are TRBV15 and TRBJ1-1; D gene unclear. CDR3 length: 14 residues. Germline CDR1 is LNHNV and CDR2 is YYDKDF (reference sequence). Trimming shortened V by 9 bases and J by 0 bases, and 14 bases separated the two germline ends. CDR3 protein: CATGCKGVNTEAFF. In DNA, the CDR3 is TGTGCCACGGGTTGTAAGGGAGTGAACACTGAAGCTTTCTTT.

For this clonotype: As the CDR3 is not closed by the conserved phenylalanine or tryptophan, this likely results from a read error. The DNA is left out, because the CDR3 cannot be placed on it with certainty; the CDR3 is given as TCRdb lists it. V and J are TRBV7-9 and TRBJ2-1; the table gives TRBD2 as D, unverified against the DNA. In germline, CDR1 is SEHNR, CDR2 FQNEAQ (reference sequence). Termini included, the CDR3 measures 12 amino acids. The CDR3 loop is CASSPRGRGSSV.

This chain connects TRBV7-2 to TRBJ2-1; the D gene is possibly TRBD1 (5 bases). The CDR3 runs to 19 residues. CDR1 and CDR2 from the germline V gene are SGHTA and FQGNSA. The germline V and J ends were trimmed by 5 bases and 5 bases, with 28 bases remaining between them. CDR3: CASSGSGLYGLFGNNEQFF. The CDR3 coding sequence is TGTGCCAGCAGCGGTTCAGGGTTGTACGGGCTTTTTGGGAACAATGAGCAGTTCTTC.

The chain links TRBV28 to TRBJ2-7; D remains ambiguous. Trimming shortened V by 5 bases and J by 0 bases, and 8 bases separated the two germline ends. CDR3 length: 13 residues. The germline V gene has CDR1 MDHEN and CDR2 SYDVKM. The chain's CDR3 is CASSIHFSYEQYF. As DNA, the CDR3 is TGTGCCAGCAGTATCCACTTCTCCTACGAGCAGTACTTC.

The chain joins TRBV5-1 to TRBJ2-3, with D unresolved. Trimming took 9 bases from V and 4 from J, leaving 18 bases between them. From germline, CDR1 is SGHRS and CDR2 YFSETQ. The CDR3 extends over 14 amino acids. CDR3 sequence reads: CATAFMDLPDTQYF. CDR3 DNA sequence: TGCGCCACCGCCTTTATGGATCTCCCAGATACGCAGTATTTT.

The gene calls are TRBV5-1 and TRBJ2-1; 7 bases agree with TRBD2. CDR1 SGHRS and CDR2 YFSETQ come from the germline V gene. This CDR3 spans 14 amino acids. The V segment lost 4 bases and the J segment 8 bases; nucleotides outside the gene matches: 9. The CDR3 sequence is CASSQPGLQDEQFF. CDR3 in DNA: TGCGCCAGCAGCCAACCGGGACTACAAGATGAGCAGTTCTTC.

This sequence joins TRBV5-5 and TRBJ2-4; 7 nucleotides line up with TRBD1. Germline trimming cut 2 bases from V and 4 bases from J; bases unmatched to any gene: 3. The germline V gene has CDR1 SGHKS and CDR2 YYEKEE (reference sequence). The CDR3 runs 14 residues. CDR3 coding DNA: TGTGCCAGCAGCTTTGCAGGGGGAAAAAACATTCAGTACTTC. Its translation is CASSFAGGKNIQYF.

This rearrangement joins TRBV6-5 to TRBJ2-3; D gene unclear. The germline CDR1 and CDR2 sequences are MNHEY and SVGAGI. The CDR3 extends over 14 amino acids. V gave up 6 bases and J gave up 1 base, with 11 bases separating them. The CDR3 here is CASRRIAGTDTQYF. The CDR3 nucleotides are TGTGCCAGCAGACGGATTGCGGGCACAGATACGCAGTATTTT.

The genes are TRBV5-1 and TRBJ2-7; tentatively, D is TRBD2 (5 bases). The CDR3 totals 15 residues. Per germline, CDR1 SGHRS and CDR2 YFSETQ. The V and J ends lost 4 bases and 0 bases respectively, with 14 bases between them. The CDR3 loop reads CASSQLSGASYEQYF. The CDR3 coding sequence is TGCGCCAGCAGCCAACTAAGCGGAGCCTCCTACGAGCAGTACTTC.

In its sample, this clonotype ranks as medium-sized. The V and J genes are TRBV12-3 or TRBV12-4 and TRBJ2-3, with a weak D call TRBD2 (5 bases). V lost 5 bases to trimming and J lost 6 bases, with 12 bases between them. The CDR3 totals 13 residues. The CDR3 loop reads CASSLELGDTQYF. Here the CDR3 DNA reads TGTGCCAGCAGTCTCGAACTAGGTGATACGCAGTATTTT.

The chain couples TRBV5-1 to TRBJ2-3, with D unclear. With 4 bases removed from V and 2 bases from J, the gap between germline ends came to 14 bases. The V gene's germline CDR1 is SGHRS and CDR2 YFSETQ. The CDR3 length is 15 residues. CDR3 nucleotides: TGCGCCAGCAGCCCCGGACGGGTTTACACAGATACGCAGTATTTT. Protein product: CASSPGRVYTDTQYF.

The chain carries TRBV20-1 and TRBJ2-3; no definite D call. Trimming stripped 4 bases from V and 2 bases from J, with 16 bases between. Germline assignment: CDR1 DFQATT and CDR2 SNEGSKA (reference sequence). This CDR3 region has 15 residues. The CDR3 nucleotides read TGCAGTGCTACAATTTCCCTTCCCTACACAGATACGCAGTATTTT. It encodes CSATISLPYTDTQYF.

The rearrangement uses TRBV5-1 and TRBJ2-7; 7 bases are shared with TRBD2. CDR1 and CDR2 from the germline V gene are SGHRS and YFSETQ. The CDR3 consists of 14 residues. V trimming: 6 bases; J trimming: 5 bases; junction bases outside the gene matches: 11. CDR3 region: CASTPGGSGDEQYF. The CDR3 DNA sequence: TGCGCCAGCACCCCGGGGGGTAGCGGTGACGAGCAGTACTTC.

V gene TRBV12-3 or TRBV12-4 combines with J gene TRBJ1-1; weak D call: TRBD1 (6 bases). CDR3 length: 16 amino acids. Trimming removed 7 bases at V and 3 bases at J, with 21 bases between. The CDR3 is CASTTLWGARYTEAFF. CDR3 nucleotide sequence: TGTGCCAGCACAACCCTGTGGGGGGCGCGTTACACTGAAGCTTTCTTT.

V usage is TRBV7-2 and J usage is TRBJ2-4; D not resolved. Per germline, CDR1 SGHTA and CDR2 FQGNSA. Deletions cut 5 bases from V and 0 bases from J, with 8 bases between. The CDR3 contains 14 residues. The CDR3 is CASSLLLAKNIQYF. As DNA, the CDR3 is TGTGCCAGCAGCCTACTATTAGCCAAAAACATTCAGTACTTC.

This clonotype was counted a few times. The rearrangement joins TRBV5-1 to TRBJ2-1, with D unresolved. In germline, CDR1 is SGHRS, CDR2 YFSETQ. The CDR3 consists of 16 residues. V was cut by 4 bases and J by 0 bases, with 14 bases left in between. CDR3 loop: CASSVTTSSSYNEQFF. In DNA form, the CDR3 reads TGCGCCAGCAGCGTAACGACATCGAGCTCCTACAATGAGCAGTTCTTC. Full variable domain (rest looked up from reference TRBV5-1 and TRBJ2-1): KAGVTQTPRYLIKTRGQQVTLSCSPISGHRSVSWYQQTPGQGLQFLFEYFSETQRNKGNFPGRFSGRQFSNSRSEMNVSTLELGDSALYLCASSVTTSSSYNEQFFGPGTRLTVL.

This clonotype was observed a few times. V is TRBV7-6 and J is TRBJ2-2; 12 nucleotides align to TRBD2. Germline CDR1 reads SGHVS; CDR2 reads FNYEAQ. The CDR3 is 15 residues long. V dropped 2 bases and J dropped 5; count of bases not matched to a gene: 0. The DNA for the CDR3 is TGTGCCAGCAGCTTAACTAGCGGGGGGACCGGGGAGCTGTTTTTT. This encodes CASSLTSGGTGELFF. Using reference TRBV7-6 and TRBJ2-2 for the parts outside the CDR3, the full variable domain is GAGVSQSPRYKVTKRGQDVALRCDPISGHVSLYWYRQALGQGPEFLTYFNYEAQQDKSGLPNDRFSAERPEGSISTLTIQRTEQRDSAMYRCASSLTSGGTGELFFGEGSRLTVL.

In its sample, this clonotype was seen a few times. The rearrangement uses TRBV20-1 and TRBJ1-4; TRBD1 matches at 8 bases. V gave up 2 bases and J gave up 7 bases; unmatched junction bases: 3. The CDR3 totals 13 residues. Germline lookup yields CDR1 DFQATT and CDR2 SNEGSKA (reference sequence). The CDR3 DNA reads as TGCAGTGCTAGACAGGGGGCTGGTGAAAAACTGTTTTTT. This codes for CSARQGAGEKLFF.

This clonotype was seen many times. The CDR3 bases are TGTGCCAGCAGCAAAGACGGGAACACTGAAGCTTTCTTT. Protein sequence: CASSKDGNTEAFF. This chain joins TRBV21-1 and TRBJ1-1. TRBV21-1 corresponds to a pseudogene. The CDR3 is 13 amino acids.